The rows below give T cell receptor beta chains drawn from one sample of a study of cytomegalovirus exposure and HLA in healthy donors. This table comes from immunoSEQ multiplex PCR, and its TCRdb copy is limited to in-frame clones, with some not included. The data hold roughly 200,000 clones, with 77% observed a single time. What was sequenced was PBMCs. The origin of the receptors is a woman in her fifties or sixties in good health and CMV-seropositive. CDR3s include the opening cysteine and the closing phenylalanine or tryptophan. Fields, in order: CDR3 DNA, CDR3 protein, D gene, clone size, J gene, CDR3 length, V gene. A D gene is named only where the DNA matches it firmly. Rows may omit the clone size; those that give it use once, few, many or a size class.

TGTGCCTGGTTTACCCCTGGGACAAACTACGAGCAGTACTTC	CAWFTPGTNYEQYF	.	.	TRBJ2-7	14	TRBV30
TGTGCCAGCAGGTGGACTAGCGGGGACAATGAGCAGTTCTTC	CASRWTSGDNEQFF	TRBD2	.	TRBJ2-1	14	TRBV2
TGTGCCAGCAGCTTAGACAGGGGCTACGAGCAGTACTTC	CASSLDRGYEQYF	.	once	TRBJ2-7	13	TRBV11-2
TGTGCCTGGCAGACGGGACTCCCTGGGGCCAACGTCCTGACTTTC	CAWQTGLPGANVLTF	.	.	TRBJ2-6	15	TRBV30
TGCGCCAGCAGCTTTTTTGGACTAGCGGGAGGGGATGAGCAGTTCTTC	CASSFFGLAGGDEQFF	TRBD2	.	TRBJ2-1	16	TRBV5-1
TGCGCCAGCAGTGTCCAACAGGGCCCCAATGAAAAACTGTTTTTT	CASSVQQGPNEKLFF	.	.	TRBJ1-4	15	TRBV5-1
TGTGCCAGCAGCTTGGGACGCGGGGGGGCAACCGGGGAGCTGTTTTTT	CASSLGRGGATGELFF	TRBD2	.	TRBJ2-2	16	TRBV5-4
TGTGCCAGCAGCGGGAGCCCGAACACTGAAGCTTTCTTT	CASSGSPNTEAFF	.	.	TRBJ1-1	13	TRBV9
TGTGCCAGCAGTATACAGGAGAACACTGAAGCTTTCTTT	CASSIQENTEAFF	.	.	TRBJ1-1	13	TRBV28
TGCGCCAGCAGCTCGGGGACTGGGGGGAATTATGGCTACACCTTC	CASSSGTGGNYGYTF	.	.	TRBJ1-2	15	TRBV5-1
TGCGCCAGCAGCTGGGGCACAACGGGTGGCTACGAGCAGTACTTC	CASSWGTTGGYEQYF	.	.	TRBJ2-7	15	TRBV5-1
TGTGCCAGCAGACCGGTGAACAGGGGGCTTAATGAGCAGTTCTTC	CASRPVNRGLNEQFF	TRBD1	few	TRBJ2-1	15	TRBV7-2
TGTGCCTGGAGACGGGCGGGTAGGTCCTACGAGCAGTACTTC	CAWRRAGRSYEQYF	.	few	TRBJ2-7	14	TRBV30
TGTGCCAGCAGCTCACTACCGAGGACAGCTGGCGTTACGCAGTATTTT	CASSSLPRTAGVTQYF	.	.	TRBJ2-3	16	TRBV11-2
TGTGCCAGCAGCCCGGGACTAGCGGGAGGTGGGGGGACAGATACGCAGTATTTT	CASSPGLAGGGGTDTQYF	TRBD2	.	TRBJ2-3	18	TRBV7-2
TGTGCCACCCTTAGCGGGAGTCCCGATAGCTCCTACGAGCAGTACTTC	CATLSGSPDSSYEQYF	TRBD2	.	TRBJ2-7	16	TRBV10-3
TGTGCCAGCAGGGCCAGACTAGCGGGGGGCTACGAGCAGTACTTC	CASRARLAGGYEQYF	TRBD2	once	TRBJ2-7	15	TRBV27
TGCGCCAGCAGCCGATCGGTCGGCGCGGGGGGCTCGAGCTCCTACGAGCAGTACTTC	CASSRSVGAGGSSSYEQYF	TRBD2	.	TRBJ2-7	19	TRBV4-1
TGTGCCAGCAGTGTTTCGGTGCAGCCCCAGCATTTT	CASSVSVQPQHF	.	.	TRBJ1-5	12	TRBV7-2
TGTGCCAGCGGGGGGGATTCACCCCTCCACTTT	CASGGDSPLHF	.	.	TRBJ1-6	11	TRBV27
TGTGCCAGCAGCATGATCGGACAGGGAGAAGAGACCCAGTACTTC	CASSMIGQGEETQYF	TRBD1	.	TRBJ2-5	15	TRBV28
TGCGCCAGCAGTGAGTTCGTAGCGGGCACAGATACGCAGTATTTT	CASSEFVAGTDTQYF	.	.	TRBJ2-3	15	TRBV10-1
TGCAGTGCTACAGCAGGGCGAGGCTACACCTTC	CSATAGRGYTF	.	.	TRBJ1-2	11	TRBV20-1
TGTGCCAGTAGTATAGGGCAGGGTAGCGAGACCCAGTACTTC	CASSIGQGSETQYF	.	.	TRBJ2-5	14	TRBV19
TGTGCCAGCAGCTTAGTAGGGAGCCAATATGGCTACACCTTC	CASSLVGSQYGYTF	.	few	TRBJ1-2	14	TRBV7-2
TGTGCCAGCAGCTTACAAAAAGGAGAAGAGACCCAGTACTTC	CASSLQKGEETQYF	.	once	TRBJ2-5	14	TRBV7-2
TGTGCCAGCAGTTGGGCTTCACCCCTCCACTTT	CASSWASPLHF	.	.	TRBJ1-6	11	TRBV6-1
TGTGCCACCTCCGACAGGGAAAATCAGCCCCAGCATTTT	CATSDRENQPQHF	TRBD1	.	TRBJ1-5	13	TRBV5-4
TGTGCCAGCAGCTTGGATGGGACATCAGGTGGCTACACCTTC	CASSLDGTSGGYTF	.	.	TRBJ1-2	14	TRBV5-4